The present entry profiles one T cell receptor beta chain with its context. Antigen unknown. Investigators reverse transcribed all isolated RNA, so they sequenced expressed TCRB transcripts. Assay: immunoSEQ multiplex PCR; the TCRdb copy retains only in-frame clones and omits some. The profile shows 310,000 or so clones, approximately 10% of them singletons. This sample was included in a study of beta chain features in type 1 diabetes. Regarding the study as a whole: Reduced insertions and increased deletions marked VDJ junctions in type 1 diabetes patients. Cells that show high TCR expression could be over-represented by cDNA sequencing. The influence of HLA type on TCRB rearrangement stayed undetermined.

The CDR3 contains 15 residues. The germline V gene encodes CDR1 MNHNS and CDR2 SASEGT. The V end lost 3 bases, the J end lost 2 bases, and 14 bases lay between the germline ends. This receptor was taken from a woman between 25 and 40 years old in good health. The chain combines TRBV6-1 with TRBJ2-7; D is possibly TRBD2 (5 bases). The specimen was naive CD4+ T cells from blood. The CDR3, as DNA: TGTGCCAGCAGTGATTCGTCGGGGAAGACCTACGAGCAGTACTTC. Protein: CASSDSSGKTYEQYF.